This record concerns one TCR beta chain sequence. Its antigen is still unknown. Per-nucleotide qualities are absent, and no much larger clonotype sits a single base away. TCRbeta CDR3 regions were amplified from genomic DNA using the immunoSEQ Assay, a bias-controlled multiplex PCR. Concerning the study's data processing: The number of nucleated cells in each sample was estimated by amplification of reference gene primers within the assay. Sequence reads were collapsed and filtered to measure the absolute abundance of every unique TCRbeta CDR3 rearrangement. Productive Simpson clonality was computed per sample as the square root of Simpson's diversity index over productive rearrangements. Imported from immuneACCESS, the table was reduced by TCRdb to in-frame sequences with V and J called. These copies leave out some clones; in studies compared against another copy, an unresolved V gene accounts for under half, and the cause of the remainder is not known. V and J calls and clone size are as listed in that table; D and trimming were resolved from the DNA. The sample table records roughly 220,000 clones; 70% to 90% of these occur just once. Jointly, the top ten make up approximately 4.2% of the sample.

This sample stems from a study of blood T cell repertoires in COVID-19 (dated by TCRdb to 2018 to 2021). Study-wide context: Samples from collaborators originated in the United States, Italy and Spain and spanned both the acute and convalescent phases of COVID-19. The material from the prospective study consisted of cDNA or gDNA derived from T cells, B-cell-depleted T cells, or PBMCs. The dataset comprised deeply sampled blood TCRbeta repertoires from subjects exposed to, actively infected with, or recovered from COVID-19. The repertoires were made available in a free public database intended to serve as a resource for research on the immune response to SARS-CoV-2. The samples were drawn from two sources: the first 160 participants of the ongoing ImmuneRACE study, and 1,200 or so subjects contributed by 6 global collaborators. Nearly every sample came with metadata listing a de-identified subject ID, COVID-19 status, age in years and sex. HLA class I and class II types, where available, came from metadata supplied by the sample provider rather than from assay-based typing. Results the study describes overall, beyond this receptor: The amount of clinical and demographic metadata varied by source and participant and was provided uncurated.

In the prospective study, participants were 18 to 89 years old, resided in approximately 22 geographic areas of the United States, and were enrolled through a virtual design. In the prospective study, participants were assigned to cohorts based on the clinical history participants reported in a screening survey and a study questionnaire. Each participant in the prospective study had whole blood, serum and a nasopharyngeal or oropharyngeal swab collected by mobile phlebotomists. Over an approximately two-month period, participants in the prospective study had the option of providing additional blood draws and questionnaires. Prospective study blood samples were shipped either frozen or at room temperature before DNA extraction. From V the trimming removes 2 bases and from J it removes 2 bases, while the gene matches leave 5 bases of the junction unaccounted for. For CDR1 and CDR2, the germline V gene lists MNHEY and SVGAGI. The CDR3 spans 16 residues, from the cysteine through the phenylalanine. This entry keeps only the CDR3 DNA: 48 bases, framed from base 1.

The sequence links TRBV6-5 to TRBJ2-2, and 7 junctional nucleotides match TRBD2. The receptor was derived from a woman aged 40 to 50 with acute COVID-19. Source material: PBMCs or T cells enriched from blood (not recorded which). The CDR3 region reads CASSYGLAANTGELFF. Here is the DNA: TGTGCCAGCAGTTACGGGCTAGCGGCAAACACCGGGGAGCTGTTTTTT.